This T cell receptor beta chain was sequenced during a study of identical twins (dated by TCRdb to 2016 to 2017). The study in broad terms: The study deep-sequenced TCR alpha and beta repertoires from monozygotic twins, unrelated adults of various ages and cord blood to test whether fetal clonotypes persist. To rule out contamination, the twin experiments were replicated at different times with different library preparation protocols. Study-wide findings and limitations: Abundant cord blood beta clonotypes had fewer insertions, young adult naive repertoires showed a similar but weaker trend, and memory repertoires showed no such trend. Compared with coincidental sharing between unrelated individuals, out-of-frame TCR alpha sequences shared between twins showed an excess of sequences with low generation probability. Zero-insertion analyses could be partly confounded by invariant T cells such as MAIT and iNKT, although diverse VJ usage argued against such confounding for most clonotypes. Out-of-frame TCR alpha sharing in monozygotic twins was systematically underestimated by recombination models, whereas sharing between unrelated individuals was in agreement with the recombination models. Because the same donors could not be followed over many years, conclusions were based on cross-sectional statistical analysis. Excess twin sharing in beta out-of-frame sequences was weaker because fewer shared sequences lowered the signal-to-noise ratio.

This clonotype was picked up many times. Which antigen it targets is not known. Base-call qualities are not available, and no considerably larger clone is one nucleotide away. Every donor was a healthy Caucasian. Three pairs of female monozygotic twins, all aged roughly 18 to 30 years, made up the twin cohort. Positive isolation kits from Invitrogen were used to isolate the CD4+ and CD8+ T cell populations. Preparation of the library involved 5' RACE. Sequencing instrument: Illumina HiSeq 2000. A universal primer binding site was introduced by template switching, and a unique molecular identifier was present in the final cDNA, enabling accurate counting of TCR cDNA molecules. Specific primers in the conserved constant-segment region were used to synthesize first-strand cDNA for TCR alpha and beta chains. To control for contamination, every cDNA library was double barcoded, receiving both a SMART-Mk sample barcode and Illumina barcodes. TruSeq adapter sequences and Illumina sample barcodes were added in two successive PCR steps. The TCR alpha and beta cDNA libraries were sequenced on the Illumina HiSeq platform using custom primers. As for how the authors treated the data: MiGEC was used to process raw reads and extract unique molecular identifiers, and MiXCR was used to find CDR3 positions. Recombination models were inferred per individual with the repgenHMM and IGoR tools using an EM algorithm. The tcR package in R was used for shared clonotype analysis, with sharing normalized by the product of cloneset sizes. To study raw recombination without the effects of thymic and clonal selection, out-of-frame nonproductive sequences were analyzed. The raw public data were reprocessed by TCRdb itself: fastp quality trimming at Q25, MiXCR clonotype calling, in-frame beta chains only. Identical CDR3 protein sequences are pooled into one entry, listed with their most common genes and DNA. The V and J calls shown here were made by TCRdb, not taken from the authors' results. Here the sample has 250,000 to 300,000 distinct CDR3 sequences; approximately 8.3% occur a single time. The ten largest clones take up less than 4% of the sample.

V is pared back by 0 bases and J by 0 bases, with 8 bases lying between the germline termini. CDR1 and CDR2 were assigned from the germline V gene as SQVTM and ANQGSEA. The CDR3 starts with the cysteine, ends with the phenylalanine, and has 15 residues. Only the CDR3 region is kept as DNA, spanning 45 bases read in frame from base 1. These data were likewise used in another study, on yellow fever vaccine responses in identical twins. From that second study: The authors reported that the T cell response to vaccination in identical twins appeared partly convergent and partly personalized. In identical twins, the study followed T cell clones that responded to the vaccine with precision.

Sequenced input: CD8+ T cells sorted from blood. This receptor was taken from a woman under 30 in good health. The sequence is built from TRBV29-1 and TRBJ2-2, with no confident D gene call. The bases are TGCAGCGTTGAAGATGACGACACGAACACCGGGGAGCTGTTTTTT. This yields the protein CSVEDDDTNTGELFF.